One and the same sample provided the 20 T cell receptor beta chains below, sequenced in a study of T cells after yellow fever vaccination. TCRdb used MiXCR to reprocess the 5' RACE reads, holding one entry per CDR3 protein. The repertoire holds hundreds of thousands of distinct CDR3 sequences, with around a sixth as singletons. Material: PBMCs, obtained before the yellow fever booster vaccination. These receptors came from a man between 18 and 29 years old who received the YFV17D yellow fever vaccine.

In this sample, this clonotype turned up a few times. Just one base apart from a much larger clone, this may be a read error. As DNA, the CDR3 is TGTGCCAGCAGCAAAGAGACCCAGTACTTC. It codes for CASSKETQYF. This sequence joins TRBV21-1 and TRBJ2-5. TRBV21-1 is assigned pseudogene status. The CDR3 consists of 10 residues.

The chain carries TRBV12-3 or TRBV12-4 and TRBJ2-1; 9 bases align to TRBD2. Trimming cost V 5 bases and J 4 bases; bases outside gene matches: 9. This CDR3 is 16 amino acids long. The CDR3 sequence: CASSITGTSWYNEQFF. The CDR3 region has the DNA TGTGCCAGCAGTATAACCGGGACTAGCTGGTACAATGAGCAGTTCTTC.

This chain joins TRBV20-1 and TRBJ1-1; 7 bases fit TRBD1. The CDR3 has 12 amino acids. Germline-derived CDR1 and CDR2 are DFQATT and SNEGSKA (reference sequence). V was clipped by 4 bases and J by 4 bases; unmatched bases: 3. This CDR3 is CSATGQLTEAFF. Here the CDR3 DNA reads TGCAGTGCTACGGGACAGCTCACTGAAGCTTTCTTT.

This clonotype was seen more than once but under ten times. The gene calls are TRBV5-1 and TRBJ2-7; 7 nucleotides agree with TRBD1. Germline V gives CDR1 SGHRS, CDR2 YFSETQ. The V gene end was trimmed by 4 bases and the J gene end by 3 bases; junction bases not matched to a gene: 10. This CDR3 contains 15 residues. The CDR3 sequence is CASSLKRDSLYEQYF. CDR3 nucleotide sequence: TGCGCCAGCAGCCTGAAACGGGACAGTCTCTACGAGCAGTACTTC.

The CDR3 bases are TGCAGTGCTAAGGCCCTAGAACGGGGGGGGGACGAGCAGTACTTC. As protein: CSAKALERGGDEQYF. The J gene is TRBJ2-7, the V gene TRBV20-1; 8 nucleotides match TRBD2. Germline CDR1 reads DFQATT; CDR2 reads SNEGSKA (reference sequence). The trim removed 4 bases at V and 5 bases at J, leaving 13 bases unmatched. This CDR3 comprises 15 residues.

The V and J genes are TRBV4-3 and TRBJ2-6; a possible D gene is TRBD2 (5 bases). Trimming pared 1 base from V and 0 bases from J, leaving 13 bases between. CDR1 and CDR2 from the germline V gene are LGHNA and YSLEER. CDR3 length equals 18 residues. CDR3 DNA: TGCGCCAGCAGCCAAGGAGTCTTTCGGGACTCTGGGGCCAACGTCCTGACTTTC. Protein product: CASSQGVFRDSGANVLTF.

The chain employs TRBV30 and TRBJ1-1; no definite D call. V shed 4 bases and J shed 1 base, with 4 bases lying between them. This CDR3 region has 11 residues. CDR1 and CDR2 (germline): GTSNPN, SVGIG (reference sequence). DNA of the CDR3: TGTGCCTGGAACCGGAACACTGAAGCTTTCTTT. It yields the protein CAWNRNTEAFF.

The V and J genes are TRBV9 and TRBJ1-1; TRBD1 matches at 7 bases. Per germline, CDR1 SGDLS and CDR2 YYNGEE. V shed 4 bases, J shed 6 bases, and the junction held 12 bases outside the gene matches. This CDR3 has 15 residues. For the CDR3, the DNA is TGTGCCAGCAGCCCCCAGGACAGGTATGGACCTGAAGCTTTCTTT. Protein: CASSPQDRYGPEAFF.

This clonotype came up a few times. The rearrangement uses TRBV10-3 and TRBJ1-1; weak D call: TRBD1 (5 bases). This CDR3 contains 13 residues. Trimming pared 2 bases from V and 2 bases from J, leaving 6 bases between. Germline CDR1 ENHRY, CDR2 SYGVKD. CDR3 loop: CAISERGNTEAFF. CDR3 in DNA: TGTGCCATCAGTGAGAGGGGTAACACTGAAGCTTTCTTT.

At least ten counts were recorded for this clonotype. The chain recombines TRBV24-1 with TRBJ2-5; no clear D gene. V gave up 3 bases and J gave up 5 bases, with 9 bases separating them. This CDR3 has 13 residues. CDR1 and CDR2 from the germline V gene are KGHDR and SFDVKD. CDR3 sequence (DNA): TGTGCCACCAGTGATGGTCCTACGGAGACCCAGTACTTC. It is translated as CATSDGPTETQYF.

The chain has TRBV6-2 or TRBV6-3 and TRBJ1-2, with D unresolved. Germline values: CDR1 MNHEY, CDR2 SVGEGT. The CDR3 loop spans 13 amino acids. The ends were cut back, 6 bases at V and 6 bases at J, with 14 bases in the middle. The CDR3 DNA reads as TGTGCCAGCAGACGTGTGGTATTCCATGGCTACACCTTC. Its protein is CASRRVVFHGYTF.

This clonotype was counted a few times. V is TRBV7-6 and J is TRBJ1-1, with D perhaps TRBD1 (5 bases). Trimming stripped 3 bases from V and 5 bases from J, with 10 bases between. The CDR3 has 13 residues. The germline gives CDR1 SGHVS, CDR2 FNYEAQ. In nucleotides, the CDR3 is TGTGCCAGCAGCTTTGGGGGTGAGACTGAAGCTTTCTTT. Translated: CASSFGGETEAFF.

CDR3 bases: TGTGCCAGCAGCTTGGCGACTAGCGGCCCGGAGCAGTTCTTC. Translated, it gives CASSLATSGPEQFF. The chain uses TRBV7-9 and TRBJ2-1, with 9 bases that match TRBD2. Germline CDR1 reads SEHNR; CDR2 reads FQNEAQ (reference sequence). J gave up 10 bases and V 3 bases, and 7 bases lay outside the gene matches. CDR3 length: 14 residues. Based on the CDR3 plus reference TRBV7-9 and TRBJ2-1, the full variable domain is DTGVSQNPRHKITKRGQNVTFRCDPISEHNRLYWYRQTLGQGPEFLTYFQNEAQLEKSRLLSDRFSAERPKGSFSTLEIQRTEQGDSAMYLCASSLATSGPEQFFGPGTRLTVL.

The chain links TRBV12-3 or TRBV12-4 to TRBJ2-7; D might be TRBD2 (5 bases). This CDR3 is built from 13 residues. V shed 3 bases and J shed 12 bases, with 18 bases lying between them. DNA for the CDR3: TGTGCCAGCAGTTTCGAGGGCAGCCTGTTTTTGTACTTC. This sequence encodes CASSFEGSLFLYF.

This clonotype was counted only a few times. This chain links TRBV14 with TRBJ2-1; 7 bases are a match to TRBD1. Per germline, CDR1 SGHDN and CDR2 FVKESK. The CDR3 totals 13 residues. Trimming took 6 bases from V and 10 from J; bases not matched to a gene: 9. The CDR3 reads CASRQTGSGEQFF. CDR3 DNA: TGTGCCAGCAGGCAGACAGGGTCGGGCGAGCAGTTCTTC.

This clonotype was counted many times. The chain has TRBV28 and TRBJ2-3; a possible D gene is TRBD1 (5 bases). V was cut by 6 bases and J by 1 base, with 8 bases left in between. The CDR3 totals 13 residues. Per the germline V gene, CDR1 is MDHEN and CDR2 is SYDVKM. CDR3 nucleotides: TGTGCCAGCAGCAGGGATGGCACAGATACGCAGTATTTT. It specifies CASSRDGTDTQYF.

This clonotype was counted a few times. V and J are TRBV29-1 and TRBJ1-1; TRBD1 aligns across 8 bases. The CDR3 is 13 residues long. Trimming cost V 4 bases and J 5 bases; bases outside gene matches: 6. The V gene's germline CDR1 is SQVTM and CDR2 ANQGSEA. The CDR3 region has the DNA TGCAGCGTTGGGCAGGGGGCAGGGACTGAAGCTTTCTTT. Protein product: CSVGQGAGTEAFF.

The J gene is TRBJ2-1, the V gene TRBV6-6; D might be TRBD2 (5 bases). The CDR3 covers 13 residues. Germline V lookup: CDR1 MNHNY, CDR2 SVGAGI (reference sequence). Trimming stripped 4 bases from V and 7 bases from J, with 11 bases between. The CDR3 loop reads CASSSPRENEQFF. As DNA, the CDR3 is TGTGCCAGCAGTTCCCCTCGGGAAAATGAGCAGTTCTTC.

This clonotype was seen only a few times. J is TRBJ2-7 and V is TRBV10-2, with 7 bases aligning to TRBD1. This CDR3 comprises 14 residues. After removal of 3 bases from V and 3 bases from J, the junction contained 5 bases not matched to a gene. CDR1 is WSHSY, CDR2 SAAADI, per germline. CDR3 bases: TGCGCCAGCAGTGAAGACAGGGTGGTCTACGAGCAGTACTTC. Amino acids: CASSEDRVVYEQYF.

CDR3 loop: CASSPPLAGADAGTQYF. The CDR3, as DNA: TGTGCCAGCAGTCCACCGCTAGCGGGGGCAGATGCGGGTACGCAGTATTTT. The chain employs TRBV5-4 and TRBJ2-3; the match to TRBD2 covers 10 bases. This CDR3 region has 17 residues. Germline lookup yields CDR1 SGHNT and CDR2 YYREEE (reference sequence). The J segment lost 8 bases and the V segment lost 5 bases, leaving 17 bases of the junction unmatched. Filled out from reference TRBV5-4 and TRBJ2-3, the complete variable domain reads ETGVTQSPTHLIKTRGQQVTLRCSSQSGHNTVSWYQQALGQGPQFIFQYYREEENGRGNFPPRFSGLQFPNYSSELNVNALELDDSALYLCASSPPLAGADAGTQYFGPGTRLTVL.